A selection of T cell receptor beta chains follows, all from one sample in a study of blood T cells in healthy people across ages. In TCRdb, the 5' RACE reads were re-called with MiXCR into one record per CDR3 protein. The sample records about 800,000 distinct CDR3 sequences, 58% being singletons. Sequencing input: blood. These receptors came from a man in his thirties or forties in good health. Both conserved end residues are part of each CDR3. Each record gives: V gene, clone size, D gene, J gene, CDR3 DNA, CDR3 protein. The D gene is left open where the match is weak. Clone size is stated in some rows and not others, as once, few, many or a class when expanded.

V: TRBV3-1; size: .; D: TRBD2; J: TRBJ2-1; DNA: TGTGCCTCACAGGGAGCGGGGGTCTCCTACAATGAGCAGTTCTTC; CDR3: CASQGAGVSYNEQFF
V: TRBV27; size: .; D: TRBD1; J: TRBJ2-7; DNA: TGTGCCAGCAGTGCCCGGACAGGAACCTACGAGCAGTACTTC; CDR3: CASSARTGTYEQYF
V: TRBV20-1; size: .; D: .; J: TRBJ2-1; DNA: TGCAGTGCTAGAGGCGTACAGGGAGTCGAGACCCAGTTCTTC; CDR3: CSARGVQGVETQFF
V: TRBV7-2; size: few; D: .; J: TRBJ1-4; DNA: TGTGCCAGCAGCTTCGGATCCCAGATGGGTGAAAAACTGTTTTTT; CDR3: CASSFGSQMGEKLFF
V: TRBV7-2; size: .; D: .; J: TRBJ2-7; DNA: TGTGCCAGCAGCTCCGCGTCGGGGTTTTCCTACGAGCAGTACTTC; CDR3: CASSSASGFSYEQYF
V: TRBV2; size: .; D: TRBD1; J: TRBJ2-1; DNA: TGTGCCAGCAGTACCGGGACAGGGAACTACAATGAGCAGTTCTTC; CDR3: CASSTGTGNYNEQFF
V: TRBV3-1; size: .; D: .; J: TRBJ2-5; DNA: TGTGCCAGCAGCCAAGATAATATAGGACCAACGAGTCCCCAGTACTTC; CDR3: CASSQDNIGPTSPQYF
V: TRBV6-1; size: .; D: .; J: TRBJ1-5; DNA: TGTGCCAGCATACTAAGGGAGGGCCTCTATAGCAATCAGCCCCAGCATTTT; CDR3: CASILREGLYSNQPQHF
V: TRBV11-2; size: .; D: .; J: TRBJ2-5; DNA: TGTGCCAGCAGCTATACCTTTGGCGGGGATTACAATGAGCAGTACTTC; CDR3: CASSYTFGGDYNEQYF
V: TRBV29-1; size: many; D: .; J: TRBJ2-1; DNA: TGCAGCGTTGGTGAGGGGAGACACAATGAGCAGTTCTTC; CDR3: CSVGEGRHNEQFF
V: TRBV28; size: few; D: .; J: TRBJ1-2; DNA: TGTGCCAGCAGCCCCTTCCGATCCGAAGGGTATGGCTACACCTTC; CDR3: CASSPFRSEGYGYTF
V: TRBV25-1; size: .; D: .; J: TRBJ2-3; DNA: TGTGCCAGCAGTGAATTTAACGGGCACACAGATACGCAGTATTTT; CDR3: CASSEFNGHTDTQYF
V: TRBV27; size: .; D: .; J: TRBJ1-5; DNA: TGTGCCAGCAGTCCTCAGGGCCCCACGGGCAATCAGCCCCAGCATTTT; CDR3: CASSPQGPTGNQPQHF
V: TRBV6-5; size: .; D: .; J: TRBJ1-2; DNA: TGTGCCAACAGTTACGTAGGGTCCGGTGGCTATGGCTACACCTTC; CDR3: CANSYVGSGGYGYTF
V: TRBV4-2; size: few; D: .; J: TRBJ2-1; DNA: TGTGCCAGCAGCTCAGGGCCAGATCCGACGAATGAGCAGTTCTTC; CDR3: CASSSGPDPTNEQFF
V: TRBV7-2; size: .; D: .; J: TRBJ1-4; DNA: TGTGCCAGCAGCTTAGGGTACTCTGCCGGCGTATCCGAAAAACTGTTTTTT; CDR3: CASSLGYSAGVSEKLFF
V: TRBV20-1; size: .; D: .; J: TRBJ2-1; DNA: TGCAGTGCTAGCCCCCCAAGACAGGCCCCGCAGCCCAATGAGCAGTTCTTC; CDR3: CSASPPRQAPQPNEQFF
V: TRBV20-1; size: .; D: TRBD2; J: TRBJ2-1; DNA: TGCAGTGCAACAGGACTAGCGGGTGCGAGGGAGCAGTTCTTC; CDR3: CSATGLAGAREQFF
V: TRBV28; size: .; D: TRBD1; J: TRBJ1-1; DNA: TGTGCCAGCAGTTTGCGGAGCGACAGGGACCAAGCTTTCTTT; CDR3: CASSLRSDRDQAFF
V: TRBV28; size: few; D: TRBD1; J: TRBJ2-7; DNA: TGTGCCAGCAGAGAGACAGGGGGCAGCTACGAGCAGTACTTC; CDR3: CASRETGGSYEQYF
V: TRBV5-1; size: once; D: .; J: TRBJ1-1; DNA: TGCGCCAGCAGCTTGGAAGGACGGAGGTTCACTGAAGCTTTCTTT; CDR3: CASSLEGRRFTEAFF
V: TRBV5-1; size: .; D: .; J: TRBJ2-1; DNA: TGCGCCAGCAGCCTAAACTTTGTAGGTGAAATCAATGAGCAGTTCTTC; CDR3: CASSLNFVGEINEQFF
V: TRBV5-5; size: .; D: .; J: TRBJ2-5; DNA: TGTGCCAGCAGCTTGGGCGGCCTTGAAGAGACCCAGTACTTC; CDR3: CASSLGGLEETQYF
V: TRBV6-2/TRBV6-3; size: .; D: .; J: TRBJ1-1; DNA: TGTGCCAGCACCTATAGTGCGGGGGCCACTGAAGCTTTCTTT; CDR3: CASTYSAGATEAFF
V: TRBV12-3/TRBV12-4; size: .; D: .; J: TRBJ2-6; DNA: TGTGCCAGCAGTTCCGGCATGGGATCTGGGGCCAACGTCCTGACTTTC; CDR3: CASSSGMGSGANVLTF
V: TRBV10-3; size: .; D: .; J: TRBJ2-3; DNA: TGTGCCATCAGGGACGACAGTGGGGGCAGCACAGATACGCAGTATTTT; CDR3: CAIRDDSGGSTDTQYF
V: TRBV28; size: .; D: TRBD1; J: TRBJ2-4; DNA: TGTGCCACCCGGGACAGGGAACCGTACTTC; CDR3: CATRDREPYF
V: TRBV6-5; size: .; D: .; J: TRBJ2-7; DNA: TGTGCCAGCAGCCCGGACAGTCAAAACTACGAGCAGTACTTC; CDR3: CASSPDSQNYEQYF
V: TRBV4-2; size: .; D: .; J: TRBJ2-7; DNA: TGTGCCAGCAGCCACCAGGTGCGGGTCCCCTACGAGCAGTACTTC; CDR3: CASSHQVRVPYEQYF
V: TRBV6-2/TRBV6-3; size: .; D: .; J: TRBJ2-7; DNA: TGTGCCAGCAGTGAGACAGGAGGGCGGGAAAGCTCCTACGAGCAGTACTTC; CDR3: CASSETGGRESSYEQYF
V: TRBV29-1; size: .; D: TRBD2; J: TRBJ2-1; DNA: TGCAGCGTTGAACATCCTAGCGGATACAATGAGCAGTTCTTC; CDR3: CSVEHPSGYNEQFF
V: TRBV10-3; size: .; D: .; J: TRBJ2-5; DNA: TGTGCCATCAGTGGGACATCGTACCAAGAGACCCAGTACTTC; CDR3: CAISGTSYQETQYF
V: TRBV20-1; size: .; D: TRBD1; J: TRBJ2-5; DNA: TGCAGTGCTAGCCCCTCGGACAGGTTATGGACCCAGTACTTC; CDR3: CSASPSDRLWTQYF
V: TRBV6-5; size: .; D: .; J: TRBJ2-1; DNA: TGTGCCAGCTTCCACCGGAAAGGGAGCTCCTACAATGAGCAGTTCTTC; CDR3: CASFHRKGSSYNEQFF
V: TRBV2; size: few; D: .; J: TRBJ2-7; DNA: TGTGCCAGCAGTGTCCACGAGCAGTACTTC; CDR3: CASSVHEQYF
V: TRBV27; size: once; D: .; J: TRBJ1-5; DNA: TGTGCCAGCCGAAGAGATCAGCCCCAGCATTTT; CDR3: CASRRDQPQHF
V: TRBV28; size: .; D: .; J: TRBJ2-4; DNA: TGTGCCAGCAGGTTACCGGGGATAAAGGAGCAGTACTTC; CDR3: CASRLPGIKEQYF
V: TRBV12-3/TRBV12-4; size: many; D: .; J: TRBJ1-2; DNA: TGTGCCAGCAGTCCTGGGTATGGCTACACCTTC; CDR3: CASSPGYGYTF
V: TRBV20-1; size: .; D: TRBD2; J: TRBJ2-5; DNA: TGCAGTGCTAGGGCCCCAGGCACTAGCGCCCAGTACTTC; CDR3: CSARAPGTSAQYF
V: TRBV21-1; size: few; D: .; J: TRBJ2-3; DNA: TGTGCCAGCAGCAAAACGGCTAGCGGGGTTAGCACAGATACGCAGTATTTT; CDR3: CASSKTASGVSTDTQYF
V: TRBV6-1; size: .; D: TRBD2; J: TRBJ2-7; DNA: TGTGCCAGCTCGGCCCCCGGGAGGGGCGAGCAGTACTTC; CDR3: CASSAPGRGEQYF
V: TRBV7-2; size: .; D: .; J: TRBJ1-1; DNA: TGTGCCAGCAGCTTAGGTTGGGGAGAATCGAACACTGAAGCTTTCTTT; CDR3: CASSLGWGESNTEAFF
V: TRBV28; size: .; D: TRBD1; J: TRBJ2-7; DNA: TGTGCCAGCGTCCGAAGGACAGGGGCGATTTACGAGCAGTACTTC; CDR3: CASVRRTGAIYEQYF
V: TRBV7-8; size: .; D: TRBD1; J: TRBJ2-7; DNA: TGTGCCAGCAGCCGAGCGGCAGGGGGCTACGAGCAGTACTTC; CDR3: CASSRAAGGYEQYF
V: TRBV3-1; size: .; D: .; J: TRBJ1-4; DNA: TGTGCCAGCAGCCAAGCGACAGCGACCGTTGAAAAACTGTTTTTT; CDR3: CASSQATATVEKLFF
V: TRBV28; size: once; D: .; J: TRBJ2-1; DNA: TGTGCCAGCAGTTTATCCCGGGGCGACGAGTTCTTC; CDR3: CASSLSRGDEFF
V: TRBV5-1; size: .; D: .; J: TRBJ1-4; DNA: TGCGCCAGCAGCTTCGGGGGAAGAACGGTAGCAACTAATGAAAAACTGTTTTTT; CDR3: CASSFGGRTVATNEKLFF
V: TRBV7-2; size: .; D: .; J: TRBJ2-1; DNA: TGTGCCAGCAGCTTAGCGCAGGGGTCCTACAATGAGCAGTTCTTC; CDR3: CASSLAQGSYNEQFF
V: TRBV6-5; size: few; D: .; J: TRBJ1-2; DNA: TGTGCCAGCATGGTACAGGGTCTAGGTGGCTACACCTTC; CDR3: CASMVQGLGGYTF
V: TRBV29-1; size: .; D: TRBD1; J: TRBJ2-5; DNA: TGCAGCGTTGACGTGACAGGGGAGACCCAGTACTTC; CDR3: CSVDVTGETQYF